This TCR beta chain is drawn from a study of CD8+CD57+ T cells in acquired aplastic anemia. Study context: DNA recovered from sorted CD4+ and CD8+ cells had a mean of approximately 3.2 ug.

V was shortened by 10 bases and J by 3 bases, with 9 bases between the two germline ends. Germline CDR1 MGHDK, CDR2 SYGVNS. This CDR3 has 11 residues. Profiles of TCR beta VDJ and CDR3 were generated from a genomic DNA template. TCRdb reanalysed the reads using MiXCR and keeps one entry per CDR3 protein. The sample yields tens of thousands of distinct CDR3 sequences, roughly half seen once. Source material: sorted CD4+, CD8+, or CD8+CD57+ T cells (not recorded which) from PBMCs. The sequence derives from a human donor in good health, serving as a control. This rearrangement joins TRBV25-1 to TRBJ1-2, with TRBD1 as a possible D gene (5 bases). The CDR3 coding sequence is TGTGCCACTACAGGCTACTATGGCTACACCTTC. Amino acid sequence: CATTGYYGYTF.